The 21 T cell receptor beta chains in this list originate from one sample, sequenced in a study of CD8+CD57+ T cells in acquired aplastic anemia. Patients selected for sequencing had displayed CD8+CD57+ cell expansion by flow cytometry. Genomic DNA, serving as template, underwent TCR beta VDJ and CDR3 profiling. Using its own MiXCR run on the reads, TCRdb lists one record per CDR3 protein. This table has about 200,000 distinct CDR3 sequences, 60% to 80% appearing once. The sequenced sample consisted of sorted CD4+, CD8+, or CD8+CD57+ T cells (not recorded which) from PBMCs. The receptors stem from a human donor with aplastic anemia.

The J gene is TRBJ2-7, the V gene TRBV9; 7 bases align to TRBD1. Germline CDR1 reads SGDLS; CDR2 reads YYNGEE. V lost 4 bases, J lost 4 bases, and 8 bases stayed unmatched. The CDR3 has 14 residues. In DNA, the CDR3 is TGTGCCAGCAGCTTGGCCGGGACAGCATACGAGCAGTACTTC. This translates into CASSLAGTAYEQYF.

J is TRBJ1-6 and V is TRBV7-8; tentative D call: TRBD1 (5 bases). The germline CDR1 and CDR2 sequences are SGHVS and FQNEAQ. V lost 7 bases to trimming and J lost 7 bases, with 20 bases between them. The CDR3 consists of 16 residues. The CDR3 DNA reads as TGTGCCAGCAACGCCGAAGGAAGGGGTCGGAATTCACCCCTCCACTTT. Amino acid sequence: CASNAEGRGRNSPLHF.

The V gene is TRBV5-1, the J gene TRBJ1-3, with unresolved D. The CDR3 totals 14 residues. Trimming pared 0 bases from V and 0 bases from J, leaving 4 bases between. The germline gives CDR1 SGHRS, CDR2 YFSETQ. CDR3 bases: TGCGCCAGCAGCTTGGGACTCTCTGGAAACACCATATATTTT. Translation: CASSLGLSGNTIYF. Supplemented by reference TRBV5-1 and TRBJ1-3, the full variable domain reads KAGVTQTPRYLIKTRGQQVTLSCSPISGHRSVSWYQQTPGQGLQFLFEYFSETQRNKGNFPGRFSGRQFSNSRSEMNVSTLELGDSALYLCASSLGLSGNTIYFGEGSWLTVV.

This chain connects TRBV7-8 to TRBJ1-6; D is unresolved. CDR3 length: 17 residues. V shed 3 bases and J shed 10 bases, with 22 bases lying between them. Germline V gene data show CDR1 as SGHVS and CDR2 as FQNEAQ. CDR3 bases: TGTGCCAGCAGCTTGGCCAGCAGTTTAGCGGAGCACTCACCCCTCCACTTT. Translating it yields CASSLASSLAEHSPLHF.

This clonotype appeared many times. The chain couples TRBV29-1 to TRBJ1-1; 7 bases fit TRBD1. CDR1 is SQVTM, CDR2 ANQGSEA, per germline. After removal of 6 bases from V and 5 bases from J, the junction contained 15 bases not matched to a gene. The CDR3 consists of 15 residues. The CDR3 nucleotides read TGCAGCGTCCAGGGGGGGTTCGGGGTTAGGACTGAAGCTTTCTTT. Its protein product is CSVQGGFGVRTEAFF.

The chain links TRBV4-1 to TRBJ2-7; D is possibly TRBD2 (6 bases). In germline, CDR1 is MGHRA, CDR2 YSYEKL. Trimming shortened V by 1 base and J by 3 bases, and 10 bases separated the two germline ends. This CDR3 spans 14 amino acids. The CDR3 spells CASSQGEVRYEQYF. DNA of the CDR3: TGCGCCAGCAGCCAAGGGGAGGTACGCTACGAGCAGTACTTC.

In its sample, this clonotype was seen a few times. V is TRBV2 and J is TRBJ1-5, with D tentatively TRBD1 (5 bases). In germline, CDR1 is SNHLY, CDR2 FYNNEI. This CDR3 is 16 amino acids long. V was trimmed by 4 bases and J by 4 bases, leaving 17 bases between them. The CDR3 DNA sequence: TGTGCCAGCAGTGCGGCCCCCGGGACGGCGAATCAGCCCCAGCATTTT. It codes for CASSAAPGTANQPQHF. Full variable domain (outside the CDR3, taken from reference TRBV2 and TRBJ1-5): EPEVTQTPSHQVTQMGQEVILRCVPISNHLYFYWYRQILGQKVEFLVSFYNNEISEKSEIFDDQFSVERPDGSNFTLKIRSTKLEDSAMYFCASSAAPGTANQPQHFGDGTRLSIL.

A word on this clonotype: A read error is possible here, since a much larger clone lies one base away. The rearrangement uses TRBV12-3 or TRBV12-4 and TRBJ2-1, with no clear D. V lost 4 bases to trimming and J lost 9 bases, with 13 bases between them. The CDR3 contains 13 residues. CDR3 loop: CASSSHSAGEQFF. In DNA form, the CDR3 reads TGTGCCAGCAGTTCGCACAGTGCCGGTGAGCAGTTCTTC.

The chain employs TRBV5-4 and TRBJ1-6; D remains ambiguous. Germline assignment: CDR1 SGHNT and CDR2 YYREEE (reference sequence). The V gene lost 5 bases and the J gene lost 12 bases, with 18 bases spanning the gap. This CDR3 spans 14 amino acids. CDR3 sequence reads: CASSSRQTALPLHF. CDR3 in DNA: TGTGCCAGCAGTTCCAGGCAAACCGCATTACCCCTCCACTTT. The full variable domain, in which reference TRBV5-4 and TRBJ1-6 provide the parts outside the CDR3, is ETGVTQSPTHLIKTRGQQVTLRCSSQSGHNTVSWYQQALGQGPQFIFQYYREEENGRGNFPPRFSGLQFPNYSSELNVNALELDDSALYLCASSSRQTALPLHFGNGTRLTVT.

The chain couples TRBV2 to TRBJ2-5, with TRBD2 matching 7 bases. Trimming took 3 bases from V and 3 from J; bases not matched to a gene: 4. CDR1 and CDR2 (germline): SNHLY, FYNNEI. This CDR3 is built from 14 residues. The CDR3 here is CASSDGLAEETQYF. CDR3 coding DNA: TGTGCCAGCAGTGATGGGCTAGCGGAAGAGACCCAGTACTTC.

The chain recombines TRBV7-9 with TRBJ1-2, with D maybe TRBD1 (6 bases). Germline loops: CDR1 SEHNR, CDR2 FQNEAQ (reference sequence). Trimming took 4 bases from V and 7 from J, leaving 13 bases between them. The CDR3 length is 13 residues. The CDR3 protein is CASSSVTGFGYTF. The CDR3, as DNA: TGTGCCAGCAGCTCAGTCACAGGGTTTGGCTACACCTTC.

This chain connects TRBV19 to TRBJ1-5; D unresolved. This CDR3 is built from 13 residues. Trimming stripped 5 bases from V and 3 bases from J, with 8 bases between. CDR1 is LNHDA and CDR2 is SQIVND in the germline V gene (reference sequence). This CDR3 is CASSYGDNQPQHF. The CDR3 nucleotides read TGTGCCAGTAGTTATGGGGACAATCAGCCCCAGCATTTT.

A few counts support this clonotype. The genes are TRBV7-2 and TRBJ2-7; 8 bases agree with TRBD1. The germline V gene has CDR1 SGHTA and CDR2 FQGNSA. Unmatched junction bases numbered 3, after V lost 1 base and J lost 4 bases. This CDR3 has 14 residues. The CDR3 spells CASSLVQGAYEQYF. The DNA for the CDR3 is TGTGCCAGCAGCTTAGTCCAGGGGGCTTACGAGCAGTACTTC.

V and J are TRBV2 and TRBJ1-1; D is perhaps TRBD1 (6 bases). Per germline, CDR1 SNHLY and CDR2 FYNNEI. Between the trimmed V and J ends, which lost 5 bases and 1 base, there was a span of 11 bases. This CDR3 comprises 14 residues. The chain's CDR3 is CASSFQQGNTEAFF. DNA for the CDR3: TGTGCCAGCAGTTTCCAACAGGGGAACACTGAAGCTTTCTTT.

J is TRBJ1-2 and V is TRBV19; 9 positions agree with TRBD1. Trimming at V came to 7 bases and at J to 3 bases, leaving 3 bases not matched to a gene. This CDR3 has 13 residues. Germline assignment: CDR1 LNHDA and CDR2 SQIVND (reference sequence). The CDR3, as DNA: TGTGCCAGTAACACAGGGGGCCACTATGGCTACACCTTC. This codes for CASNTGGHYGYTF.

The gene calls are TRBV7-6 and TRBJ2-5, with unresolved D. Between the trimmed V and J ends, which lost 2 bases and 1 base, there was a span of 5 bases. There are 13 residues in the CDR3. The germline V gene has CDR1 SGHVS and CDR2 FNYEAQ. The CDR3, as DNA: TGTGCCAGCAGCTTACAGACCCAAGAGACCCAGTACTTC. Translation: CASSLQTQETQYF.

The chain is built from TRBV10-3 and TRBJ2-3; D remains ambiguous. The ends were cut back, 3 bases at V and 7 bases at J, with 5 bases in the middle. The germline CDR1 and CDR2 sequences are ENHRY and SYGVKD. This CDR3 is 11 amino acids long. The CDR3 loop is CAISDLYTQYF. In DNA form, the CDR3 reads TGTGCCATCAGTGATCTCTATACGCAGTATTTT.

The chain combines TRBV5-6 with TRBJ2-3, with 9 positions matching TRBD2. V lost 1 base and J lost 7; bases outside the gene matches: 7. CDR3 length: 15 amino acids. The V gene's germline CDR1 is SGHDT and CDR2 YYEEEE. The CDR3 DNA reads TGTGCCAGCAGCTTGAACGGACTAGCGACCTATACGCAGTATTTT. This encodes CASSLNGLATYTQYF.

CDR3 coding DNA: TGTGCCAGCAAGGGCCTCGGTGACACTGAAGCTTTCTTT. Protein product: CASKGLGDTEAFF. The J gene is TRBJ1-1, the V gene TRBV25-1; D is undetermined. The germline V gene has CDR1 MGHDK and CDR2 SYGVNS. Trimming pared 7 bases from V and 3 bases from J, leaving 12 bases between. CDR3 size: 13 residues.

The chain links TRBV5-8 to TRBJ1-1, with D perhaps matching TRBD1 (5 bases). Germline V lookup: CDR1 SGHTS, CDR2 YDEGEE. CDR3 length: 12 amino acids. Trimming took off 2 bases at V and 6 bases at J, with 8 bases between the two ends. CDR3 nucleotides: TGTGCCAGCAGCTTAGGGGCCTCTGAAGCTTTCTTT. Translated: CASSLGASEAFF.

A few counts support this clonotype. V is TRBV7-2 and J is TRBJ1-1; the D gene is possibly TRBD1 (5 bases). This CDR3 spans 15 amino acids. CDR1 is SGHTA and CDR2 is FQGNSA in the germline V gene. V lost 6 bases, J lost 2 bases, and 16 bases lay in between. The CDR3 sequence is CASRLGVSRNTEAFF. The CDR3 DNA reads TGTGCCAGCAGGCTGGGGGTCAGCCGTAACACTGAAGCTTTCTTT. The variable domain in full, with the rest retrieved from reference TRBV7-2 and TRBJ1-1, is GAGVSQSPSNKVTEKGKDVELRCDPISGHTALYWYRQSLGQGLEFLIYFQGNSAPDKSGLPSDRFSAERTGGSVSTLTIQRTQQEDSAVYLCASRLGVSRNTEAFFGQGTRLTVV.